Here is one T cell receptor beta chain with its context. It has no known antigen specificity. No much larger clone exists at a distance of one base, and base qualities are not known. The library was produced with the immunoSEQ multiplex PCR assay. For the multiplex PCR, a mixture combining 60 forward primers for TCR Vbeta segments and 13 reverse primers for TCR Jbeta segments was used. The CDR3 region of rearranged TCR beta genes was amplified from genomic DNA with a multiplex PCR assay. On the Illumina HiSeq System, the amplified TCR beta libraries were sequenced as 87-base-pair reads. Per the source publication's procedure: In a later analysis, about 80 million unique TCR beta chains were counted across the approximately 640 repertoires, and approximately 9.9 million of these chains were shared by at least two donors. Raw reads were error-corrected and collapsed into unique sequences by a nearest-neighbor algorithm in which closely related sequences were merged to remove PCR and sequencing errors. To assign V, D and J gene segments, CDR3 sequences were aligned to IMGT reference sequences. Each retained sequence needed at least a six-nucleotide match to both a V gene segment and a J gene segment. Rearrangements were classified as productive when the CDR3 lacked stop codons and remained in frame with V and J, and all other rearrangements were classified as non-productive. CDR3 was defined according to IMGT convention as the region running from the second conserved V-encoded cysteine to the conserved J-encoded phenylalanine. Sequences without an unambiguous match to a single V gene segment were excluded from the earlier analysis of almost 600 of the donors. In an earlier analysis of approximately 590 of the donors, V segments were called functional above 56.7% productive rearrangements and were called segregating when the between-donor standard deviation exceeded 5%. To diagnose cytomegalovirus status from the catalog of TCR beta chain sequences, a statistical classification framework was built. A later analysis assigned V and J genes by comparing TCR nucleotide sequences with IMGT/GENE-DB human TR gene sequences. Using the TCRdist pipeline, a later analysis assigned CDR3 sequences along with most-parsimonious VDJ recombination scenarios. In a later analysis, every TCR beta chain was defined by the combination of its CDR3 amino acid sequence and its V-gene family, and reads without a unique V-gene family were dropped. As a way to deal with suspected cross-contamination and a sequencing artifact, a later analysis dropped under 600 nucleotide sequences that were highly shared and had low generation probability. A later analysis calculated a clonal expansion index for each public chain from normalized within-repertoire ranks of inferred template counts. In a later analysis, generation probabilities were computed with a VDJ recombination model fitted to out-of-frame rearrangements, and the resulting probabilities were checked against IGoR. In a later analysis, TCR-TCR, TCR-HLA and TCR-CMV co-occurrence was scored with hypergeometric tests, and a repertoire-size bias correction was applied to TCR pairs. A later analysis estimated false discovery rates by permuting HLA or CMV assignments 20 times. In a later analysis, co-occurring TCRs were grouped with DBSCAN, and TCRdist sequence similarity was added when clustering was performed within HLA-allele-positive subsets. Co-occurrence clustering excluded repertoires with fewer than 30,000 or more than 120,000 public chains, plus five with anomalous nucleotide sharing. TCRdb's version of the immuneACCESS table is confined to in-frame rearrangements and falls short of the full clone set. An unresolved V gene accounts for under half of the shortfall where checked; the remainder is of unknown origin. The D gene and trimming were derived from the DNA, and the V and J assignments and clone size from that table. The sample includes 150,000 to 200,000 clones, with approximately 80% observed a single time. The ten most abundant clones make up 1.7% of the sample.

The CDR3 starts with the cysteine, ends with the phenylalanine, and has 14 residues. Of the read, only the CDR3 DNA is kept; its 42 bases are in frame from base 1. V is cut by 7 bases and J by 3 bases, and the space between the germline ends is 15 bases. From the germline V gene, CDR1 is SGHAT and CDR2 is FQNNGV. This record comes from a study of cytomegalovirus exposure and HLA in healthy donors (dated by TCRdb to 2016 to 2017). In terms of the full investigation: According to an earlier analysis of around 600 of the donors, about 190 million T cells yielded over 90 million unique TCR beta sequences and about 300 Gb of sequence data. Along with the roughly 700-subject first cohort, a separate validation cohort of around 110 different subjects was used. In the later analysis, no new phenotypic data were used to find candidate immune exposures; instead, reliance was placed on TCR beta sequences and their occurrence across donors. The study was designed to test whether signatures of past pathogen exposure could be identified by cataloging public T cell receptors. A later analysis re-analyzed previously published TCR beta repertoires from about 600 donors and added high-resolution HLA genotyping to study TCR occurrence patterns. Genome-wide SNP genotypes for about 55% of the roughly 670 donors were used in a later genetic analysis, which treated that subset as a discovery cohort. Because of strong linkage in the cohort, five DR-DQ haplotypes were treated as single units for association and clustering. All discovery cohort repertoires had been generated on a single sequencing platform. High-throughput TCR immunosequencing, statistical association of individual TCRs with disease status, and machine learning were combined to predict cytomegalovirus infection status. An earlier analysis of 587 of the donors used high-throughput TCR beta sequencing to judge whether each TCR beta V gene segment behaved as functional or pseudogenic. Of the roughly 390 genotyped donors, 75% to 85% were placed in the genetic ancestry cluster associated with self-reported Caucasian donors. Both class I and class II loci were covered by HLA typing, at four-digit resolution. Donor age, sex, ethnicity and CMV serostatus were collected together with the repertoire data. The T cell repertoires of 666 subjects were profiled by immunosequencing and related to cytomegalovirus serostatus. Among 350 to 400 genotyped donors of the cohort, an average of about 240,000 unique TCR beta nucleotide sequences were sequenced per donor, about a sixth of them non-productive. About 310 gigabases of sequencing data and approximately 80 million unique TCR sequences were included in an early release covering 550 to 800 HLA-typed donors. Typing coverage varied by locus: roughly 629-630 donors for A, B, C, DRB1 and DQB1; approximately 500 for DQA1; about 590 for DPA1; 400 to 480 for DPB1. The paper as a whole reports these results and caveats: Some IMGT-functional V segments, including TRBV6-2 and TRBV6-3, could not be distinguished by the 87-base-pair reads and were therefore excluded. Sequencing depth was assumed to be roughly uniform across donors in the presence/absence analyses, though that assumption may not hold. In a later genetic analysis, fewer N-insertions in productive TCRs were reported among donors in an Asian-associated ancestry cluster than the 666-donor mean. According to a later analysis, TCR association rates differed among HLA loci, with DRB1 alleles showing the most associated TCRs and HLA-C alleles showing the fewest. The study gave a list of roughly 150 TCR beta chains associated with cytomegalovirus. For the cohort, immune exposure information was limited to CMV serostatus. Roughly 15 rarely observed V segments, including chromosome 9 orphons, were excluded from the earlier analysis of a few hundred of the donors because counts were too low. A cluster of highly shared sequence variants was judged likely to be a technical artifact of the sequencing pipeline. When HLA alleles, especially DR and DQ, strongly co-occurred, TCR associations were difficult to assign to individual alleles. Correlated functional status among segregating V segments might be attributable to linkage disequilibrium, but an unknown experimental factor could not be ruled out. A further reported finding was that TCR beta sequences accurately predicted the HLA-A and HLA-B alleles for most subjects in the first cohort. Cytomegalovirus status was reported to be diagnosed by the classifier with high specificity and sensitivity in both the original and validation cohorts. In a later analysis, HLA-associated TCR beta chains were found to be more clonally expanded and to have lower generation probabilities than equally common non-associated chains. Most CMV-associated TCR beta chains appeared to be HLA-restricted in a later analysis, and the HLA associations seemed to be driven largely by CMV exposure. V-gene and J-gene trimming of TCR beta chains was associated with a missense DCLRE1C variant in a later genetic analysis, and the association was replicated in an independent cohort. A later analysis associated about 18,000 TCR beta sequences with specific HLA alleles at a false discovery rate of 0.05. According to a later analysis, parvovirus B19, influenza, CMV and Epstein-Barr virus appeared linked to several top co-occurrence clusters. Most TCR sequences were observed very rarely across donors, whereas some public TCRs were present in many individuals. In an earlier analysis of over 550 of the donors, most TCR beta V segments were observed in productive rearrangements about 90% or about 30% of the time, broadly matching IMGT annotations. According to the authors, the approach could potentially be generalized to other disease states and immunological phenotypes. HLA typing was unavailable for some donors at each locus, so association tests used only the typed subset. Only TCR beta chains were sequenced in this cohort, and the absence of alpha or paired-chain data limited detectable features. In vitro tests confirmed that a few of the cytomegalovirus-associated TCR beta chains recognize cytomegalovirus antigens.

The cohort was made up of around 720 healthy bone marrow donors. All cohort members were sampled while nominally healthy, although unrecorded immune exposures were likely present. The donor tested CMV seronegative and was one of the 352 seronegative cohort members. A peripheral blood sample was provided by each donor, and peripheral blood mononuclear cells were used for TCR beta sequencing. The Qiagen DNeasy Blood Extraction Kit was used to extract genomic DNA from the blood cell samples. The chain couples TRBV11-2 to TRBJ1-1, with the D gene not clear enough to name. The sequence came from a woman aged 18-29 years in good health and CMV-seronegative. The sample consisted of PBMCs. The DNA is as follows: TGTGCCAGCAACTTCCCTTGGGGAGACACTGAAGCTTTCTTT. This sequence encodes CASNFPWGDTEAFF.